This is a list of T cell receptor beta chains from one sample in a study of breast tumors, draining lymph nodes, adjacent tissues. TCRdb independently ran MiXCR on the multiplex PCR reads; one entry per CDR3 protein. Of 160,000 or so distinct CDR3 sequences in the sample, about 34% were seen once. Sample: axillary lymph node tissue. Receptors originate from a female donor with breast cancer. Some clones in this sample may be carry-over from other donors' samples. The CDR3 runs from the conserved cysteine through the conserved F or W. A D gene is named only where the DNA matches it firmly. The size entry is marked missing in some rows and otherwise reads once, few, many or a size class.

clone size	CDR3 length	V gene	J gene	D gene	CDR3 DNA	CDR3 protein
many	17	TRBV5-1	TRBJ2-1	TRBD2	TGCGCCAGCAGCCCCGGGACTATATTTGGCTCCTACAATGAGCAGTTCTTC	CASSPGTIFGSYNEQFF
.	13	TRBV29-1	TRBJ1-2	.	TGCAGCGTAGCTACCGGGATAAAAGAGAGCTACACCTTC	CSVATGIKESYTF
once	13	TRBV2	TRBJ2-2	TRBD2	TGTGCCAGCCGTGACGGGGGGTCCGGGGAGCTGTTTTTT	CASRDGGSGELFF
.	15	TRBV9	TRBJ2-7	TRBD1	TGTGCCAGCAGCGACACCGGGACAGGGGGCCTCGAGCAGTACTTC	CASSDTGTGGLEQYF
many	13	TRBV4-1	TRBJ2-7	.	TGCGCCAGCAGCCGGGACCGGCCCTACGAGCAGTACTTC	CASSRDRPYEQYF
many	15	TRBV7-9	TRBJ2-7	.	TGTGCCAGCAGCTTAGGGGCAGGGGACTTATACGAGCAGTACTTC	CASSLGAGDLYEQYF
many	14	TRBV4-2	TRBJ2-3	.	TGTGCCAGCAGCCAAGAGCTCTCGACAGATACGCAGTATTTT	CASSQELSTDTQYF
many	15	TRBV4-3	TRBJ1-5	.	TGCGCCAGCAGCCAAGATCATAATAGCAATCAGCCCCAGCATTTT	CASSQDHNSNQPQHF
many	20	TRBV14	TRBJ2-3	TRBD2	TGTGCCAGCAGCCACTACTCCGGACTAGCGGGAGGCCGAGGGGCAGATACGCAGTATTTT	CASSHYSGLAGGRGADTQYF
.	10	TRBV20-1	TRBJ1-1	.	TGCAGTGCTTTTTTGTGGGAAGCTTTCTTT	CSAFLWEAFF
many	15	TRBV4-1	TRBJ1-6	.	TGCGCCAGCAGCCAAGATAGGGCGGTGGTTTCACCCCTCCACTTT	CASSQDRAVVSPLHF
.	14	TRBV6-5	TRBJ2-2	TRBD1	TGTGCCAGCAGTTCCACGACAGGGGCTAGGAGGCTGTTTTTT	CASSSTTGARRLFF
.	14	TRBV20-1	TRBJ1-5	.	TGCAGTGCTAGTAAGGGAGATTATAATCAGCCCCAGCATTTT	CSASKGDYNQPQHF
many	15	TRBV6-5	TRBJ2-1	TRBD1	TGTGCCAGCAGTTACCCAGGGGGCGGCCGAAATGAGCAGTTCTTC	CASSYPGGGRNEQFF
many	14	TRBV5-1	TRBJ2-1	.	TGCGCCAGCAGCTTGCGCTGGGGTGCGAATGAGCAGTTCTTC	CASSLRWGANEQFF
.	12	TRBV5-6	TRBJ2-1	.	TGTGCCAGCAGCTTGCGACTGACTGAGCAGTTCTTC	CASSLRLTEQFF
.	15	TRBV20-1	TRBJ1-4	TRBD1	TGCAGTGCTAGAGATAGACAGGGATTAAATGAAAAAATGTTTTTT	CSARDRQGLNEKMFF
many	15	TRBV19	TRBJ2-7	.	TGTGCCAGTAGTCGAGGAAAGGCACCGCTAATGGAGCAGTACTTC	CASSRGKAPLMEQYF
many	13	TRBV30	TRBJ1-4	.	TGTGCCTGGACCTCAGGGATCGGTGAAAAACTGTTTTTT	CAWTSGIGEKLFF
many	15	TRBV2	TRBJ2-3	TRBD2	TGTGCCAGCAGTGTTCAGCGGGGGGGCACAGATACGCAGTATTTT	CASSVQRGGTDTQYF